The subject of this entry is one TCR beta chain. What it binds is unknown. The limits of the CDR3 on the DNA are not certain, so only TCRdb's listed CDR3 is given. A modified ARM-PCR protocol with three rounds of nested PCR amplified TCRbeta. A single record per CDR3 protein comes from TCRdb applying MiXCR to the multiplex PCR reads. The sample lists tens of thousands of distinct CDR3 sequences, over 60% occurring once. The CDR3 extends over 16 residues, inclusive of both ends. From germline, CDR1 is SGHAT and CDR2 FQNNGV. These data belong to a study of tumor and adjacent non-tumor tissue in lung cancer. This sample's RNA came from whole unsorted tissue. This non-tumor lung sample came from over 3 cm beyond the tumor edge. Donors were chemotherapy-naive, newly diagnosed lung cancer surgical patients in China, August–late 2014. General observations from the study: Shorter survival was associated with higher TCR diversity in tumors. Tumor repertoires had a smaller top 100 clone share than normal lung.

This clonotype originated in a man between 65 and 79 years old with non-small cell lung cancer. The sequenced sample was distant non-tumor lung tissue. The chain combines TRBV11-2 with TRBJ2-2; the table's D call, TRBD1, has no DNA check behind it. CDR3 residues: CASSLVGTGLPGSCFF.